This TCR beta chain was documented in a study of T cells after yellow fever vaccination. Broader study findings: A faster peak, day 5 versus 15, was reached by the weaker secondary response. Primary-vaccination clones mostly resurfaced post-booster (approximately 96% CD4, about 87% CD8).

Worth noting for this clonotype: The antigen remains unidentified.

TCRdb processed the 5' RACE reads anew with MiXCR; each CDR3 protein has one entry. The sample includes 300,000 to 350,000 distinct CDR3 sequences, around 4.5% seen only once; the top ten take approximately 20%. The specimen was PBMCs, collected 15 days after the yellow fever booster vaccination. This TCR derives from a man younger than 35 who received the YFV17D yellow fever vaccine.

The CDR3 loop reads CASSLGQGPTDTQYF. As DNA, the CDR3 is TGCGCCAGCAGCTTGGGTCAGGGGCCCACAGATACGCAGTATTTT. The genes are TRBV5-1 and TRBJ2-3, with a possible D match to TRBD1 (6 bases). The CDR3 is made up of 15 amino acids. V was cut by 0 bases and J by 2 bases, with 10 bases left in between. Per germline, CDR1 SGHRS and CDR2 YFSETQ.